Following are 21 T cell receptor beta chains from one sample sequenced in a study of early T cells in non-severe SARS-CoV-2 infection. TCRdb reprocessed the 5' RACE reads with MiXCR, giving one entry per CDR3 protein. The sample includes 85,000 to 90,000 distinct CDR3 sequences, approximately 14% of them seen just once. The sample taken for sequencing was whole blood. All receptors come from an adult who was a healthcare worker with PCR-confirmed SARS-CoV-2 infection or an uninfected control (not recorded which).

This clonotype was detected only a few times. The chain is built from TRBV12-3 or TRBV12-4 and TRBJ2-1, with 8 bases fitting TRBD2. Germline trimming cut 5 bases from V and 7 bases from J; bases unmatched to any gene: 16. This CDR3 is 17 amino acids long. For the CDR3, the DNA is TGTGCCAGCAGTCCTATAGTTGGAACGGGGGGGCCGAATGAGCAGTTCTTC. Amino acids: CASSPIVGTGGPNEQFF.

The chain employs TRBV29-1 and TRBJ2-7; possibly TRBD1 for D (6 bases). The length of the CDR3 is 14 residues. V gave up 1 base and J gave up 3 bases, with 13 bases separating them. Germline assignment: CDR1 SQVTM and CDR2 ANQGSEA. CDR3 protein: CSVEVGRGRYEQYV. The CDR3 nucleotides read TGCAGCGTTGAAGTGGGCAGGGGTCGCTACGAGCAGTACGTC.

This clonotype was detected only a few times. CDR3 sequence: CSARGGASRVNIQYF. In DNA, the CDR3 is TGCAGTGCCAGGGGGGGGGCTAGCCGGGTGAACATTCAGTACTTC. The V and J genes are TRBV20-1 and TRBJ2-4; TRBD1 or TRBD2 may be the D gene (7 bases each). Germline V lookup: CDR1 DFQATT, CDR2 SNEGSKA (reference sequence). V was pared by 6 bases and J by 7 bases, with 22 bases between. This CDR3 contains 15 residues.

The DNA of the CDR3 is TGTGCCAGCAGTTACCGGGTCACCCCTAGCACAGATACGCAGTATTTT. Its translation: CASSYRVTPSTDTQYF. The chain is built from TRBV6-1 and TRBJ2-3; D is unclear. The V end was cut by 5 bases, the J end by 0 bases, with 15 bases between. In germline, CDR1 is MNHNS, CDR2 SASEGT. CDR3 size: 16 residues.

The chain uses TRBV5-1 and TRBJ2-7, with 7 bases aligning to TRBD1. Germline-derived CDR1 and CDR2 are SGHRS and YFSETQ. V dropped 0 bases and J dropped 0; count of bases not matched to a gene: 0. The CDR3 runs to 14 residues. CDR3 sequence: CASSLGQGSYEQYV. CDR3 sequence (DNA): TGCGCCAGCAGCTTGGGACAGGGCTCCTACGAGCAGTACGTC.

This chain links TRBV7-2 with TRBJ2-3; TRBD2 agrees at 7 bases. The CDR3 is 17 residues long. Germline V gene data show CDR1 as SGHTA and CDR2 as FQGNSA. V shed 5 bases and J 1 base; nucleotides not matched to a gene: 12. DNA of the CDR3: TGTGCCAGCAGCCCGCGTTGGGGGGGAGTGGGCACAGATACGCAGTATTTT. Protein sequence: CASSPRWGGVGTDTQYF.

The sample holds a few counts of this clonotype. V usage is TRBV7-6 and J usage is TRBJ2-3; TRBD1 might be the D (7 bases). Germline V CDR1 and CDR2: SGHVS, FNYEAQ. The length of the CDR3 is 16 residues. V shed 1 base and J shed 9 bases, with 20 bases lying between them. In DNA, the CDR3 is TGTGCCAGCAGCTTAGGGTCCAGGGGGGTTGGGGCGACGCAGTATTTT. It translates to CASSLGSRGVGATQYF.

This clonotype occurred a few times. The chain recombines TRBV5-6 with TRBJ2-7; 7 bases agree with TRBD1. Germline CDR1 reads SGHDT; CDR2 reads YYEEEE. The CDR3 loop spans 14 amino acids. Trimming took 1 base from V and 0 from J; bases not matched to a gene: 1. The CDR3 loop is CASSLTGASYEQYV. The CDR3 DNA is TGTGCCAGCAGCTTGACAGGGGCCTCCTACGAGCAGTACGTC.

This clonotype was seen only a few times. This sequence joins TRBV5-1 and TRBJ1-1; D remains unclear. Between the trimmed V and J ends, which lost 1 base and 1 base, there was a span of 8 bases. Germline V CDR1 and CDR2: SGHRS, YFSETQ. CDR3 length: 14 residues. CDR3 sequence: CASSLWQPNTEAFF. The CDR3 nucleotides are TGCGCCAGCAGCTTGTGGCAACCGAACACTGAAGCTTTCTTT.

Many counts were recorded for this clonotype. This chain links TRBV4-1 with TRBJ2-3; 10 bases fit TRBD1. The CDR3 length is 16 residues. Germline CDR1 is MGHRA and CDR2 is YSYEKL. V shed 1 base, J shed 4 bases, and the junction held 5 bases outside the gene matches. The chain's CDR3 is CASSQAGTGVADTQYF. DNA for the CDR3: TGCGCCAGCAGCCAAGCCGGGACAGGGGTGGCAGATACGCAGTATTTT.

The rearrangement joins TRBV6-1 to TRBJ1-1; 9 nucleotides line up with TRBD1. CDR3 length: 15 residues. The trim removed 1 base at V and 11 bases at J, leaving 11 bases unmatched. Germline CDR1 reads MNHNS; CDR2 reads SASEGT. The CDR3 bases are TGTGCCAGCAGTGAAGGTATCGGACAGGGGACTAGGGCTTTCTTT. Its protein product is CASSEGIGQGTRAFF.

This clonotype was seen more than once but under ten times. The rearrangement joins TRBV11-2 to TRBJ1-1, with 7 bases matching TRBD1. Looked up from germline, CDR1 is SGHAT and CDR2 is FQNNGV. The CDR3 loop spans 16 amino acids. The J segment lost 7 bases and the V segment lost 5 bases, leaving 16 bases of the junction unmatched. The CDR3 DNA sequence: TGTGCCAGCAGCAACGGACAACGGACAGGCGTCGATGAAGCTTTCTTT. Its protein product is CASSNGQRTGVDEAFF.

This clonotype was seen many times. The chain is built from TRBV2 and TRBJ1-3, with D possibly being TRBD1 (6 bases). CDR3 size: 15 residues. CDR1 is SNHLY and CDR2 is FYNNEI in the germline V gene. V was shortened by 4 bases and J by 0 bases, with 10 bases between the two germline ends. CDR3 loop: CASSAGTTSGNTIYF. In DNA, the CDR3 is TGTGCCAGCAGTGCCGGGACAACCTCTGGAAACACCATATATTTT.

The chain uses TRBV7-9 and TRBJ1-5, with a possible D match to TRBD1 (5 bases). Germline-derived CDR1 and CDR2 are SEHNR and FQNEAQ (reference sequence). V lost 3 bases, J lost 3 bases, and 6 bases lay in between. The CDR3 is made up of 13 amino acids. The CDR3 DNA reads TGTGCCAGCAGCTTGGGGCACAATCAGCCCCAGCATTTT. Protein product: CASSLGHNQPQHF.

A few counts support this clonotype. The chain's CDR3 is CASSLQRGANNEQFF. The CDR3 coding sequence is TGTGCCAGCAGCTTACAGCGGGGGGCAAACAATGAGCAGTTCTTC. The chain links TRBV7-3 to TRBJ2-1, with 9 positions matching TRBD2. The J segment lost 5 bases and the V segment lost 2 bases, leaving 4 bases of the junction unmatched. Germline loops: CDR1 SGHTA, CDR2 FQGTGA. This CDR3 has 15 residues.

This clonotype was found many times. The chain employs TRBV4-1 and TRBJ2-5; 13 nucleotides align to TRBD2. The V gene's germline CDR1 is MGHRA and CDR2 YSYEKL. Losses at the gene ends were 1 base for V and 1 base for J; bases not matched to a gene: 3. The CDR3 extends over 17 amino acids. The CDR3 DNA reads TGCGCCAGCAGCCAAGGGACTAGCGGGGGAGTCCAAGAGACCCAGTACTTC. Its translation is CASSQGTSGGVQETQYF.

As regards this clonotype: This could be a read error, since a much larger clone is one nucleotide away. The CDR3 does not end in the conserved phenylalanine or tryptophan, so this is likely a read error. The chain couples TRBV2 to TRBJ1-1; a possible D gene is TRBD1 (5 bases). CDR1 and CDR2 from the germline V gene are SNHLY and FYNNEI. This CDR3 contains 13 residues. Trimming pared 10 bases from V and 3 bases from J, leaving 15 bases between. CDR3 loop: CATQGRRDTEAFS. Written as DNA, the CDR3 is TGTGCCACGCAGGGACGCCGAGACACTGAAGCTTTCTCT.

A few counts support this clonotype. V usage is TRBV25-1 and J usage is TRBJ1-6; D not certain. Germline-derived CDR1 and CDR2 are MGHDK and SYGVNS. The CDR3 has 13 residues. Trimming took 5 bases from V and 8 from J, leaving 10 bases between them. CDR3 DNA sequence: TGTGCCAGCAGTATTGGCTTTTATTCACCCCTCCACTTT. Translated, it gives CASSIGFYSPLHF. The full variable domain, rest sourced from reference TRBV25-1 and TRBJ1-6, is EADIYQTPRYLVIGTGKKITLECSQTMGHDKMYWYQQDPGMELHLIHYSYGVNSTEKGDLSSESTVSRIRTEHFPLTLESARPSHTSQYLCASSIGFYSPLHFGNGTRLTVT.

This clonotype was found a few times. This chain joins TRBV19 and TRBJ1-2; 8 positions agree with TRBD1. V lost 2 bases to trimming and J lost 5 bases; unmatched junction nucleotides: 4. Germline CDR1 reads LNHDA; CDR2 reads SQIVND (reference sequence). This CDR3 is 14 amino acids long. Written as DNA, the CDR3 is TGTGCCAGTAGTATAATCAGGGGGCGATATGGCTACACCTTC. Translating gives CASSIIRGRYGYTF.

The chain couples TRBV27 to TRBJ1-4; no clear D. The CDR3 runs to 17 residues. Germline V gene sequence: CDR1 MNHEY, CDR2 SMNVEV (reference sequence). Trimming pared 6 bases from V and 0 bases from J, leaving 17 bases between. CDR3 nucleotides: TGTGCCAGCAGCCGCTCCCTCGTCTGGGCAACTAATGAAAAACTGTTTTTT. It encodes CASSRSLVWATNEKLFF.

This clonotype was observed a handful of times. The V gene is TRBV29-1, the J gene TRBJ1-2, with D maybe TRBD1 (6 bases). Germline CDR1 reads SQVTM; CDR2 reads ANQGSEA. The CDR3 contains 13 residues. V gave up 3 bases and J gave up 2 bases, with 10 bases separating them. Here the CDR3 reads CSVEGTTNYGYTF. The CDR3 nucleotides are TGCAGCGTTGAGGGGACAACAAACTATGGCTACACCTTC.